This TCR beta chain stems from a study of immune heterogeneity within non-small cell lung tumors. The wider study: Histology included several squamous cell carcinomas, about 10 non-squamous carcinomas and 1 unspecified tumor.

Regarding the study as a whole: Some T-cell receptor beta clonotypes occurred at high frequency. These high-frequency clonotypes were largely distinct between individual patients.

Bulk tumor genomic DNA, roughly 600 ng per sample, was used as template. In surgery, several biopsies were collected from each primary tumor at widely spaced sites. Enrolled patients presented with newly diagnosed, previously untreated non-small cell lung cancer and underwent curative surgery. J lost 7 bases, V lost 1 base, and 10 bases had no gene match. The CDR3 consists of 15 residues. Germline lookup yields CDR1 SGHVS and CDR2 FQNEAQ. By frequency in the sample, this clonotype is medium-sized. Its antigen is not known. Amplifying TCR beta CDR3 involved multiplex PCR carried out with 32 V and 13 J primers. TCRdb redid the calling of the multiplex PCR reads with MiXCR, one entry per CDR3 protein. This table has around 10,000 distinct CDR3 sequences, 25% to 35% appearing once.

The receptor comes from a woman aged 60-75 years with non-small cell lung cancer. The sequenced sample was lung tumor tissue. The chain couples TRBV7-8 to TRBJ2-7; 7 bases line up with TRBD1. Here the CDR3 reads CASSLVPGQLGEQYF. DNA for the CDR3: TGTGCCAGCAGCTTAGTCCCGGGACAGCTGGGAGAGCAGTACTTC. Drawing the rest from reference TRBV7-8 and TRBJ2-7, the complete variable domain is GAGVSQSPRYKVAKRGQDVALRCDPISGHVSLFWYQQALGQGPEFLTYFQNEAQLDKSGLPSDRFFAERPEGSVSTLKIQRTQQEDSAVYLCASSLVPGQLGEQYFGPGTRLTVT.